The 25 T cell receptor beta chains given below trace back to one sample, sequenced in a study of technical replicates of blood from a few donors. Produced via immunoSEQ multiplex PCR; TCRdb's table is partial and in-frame only. The sample holds about 73,000 clones, roughly 90% seen once. Sequences were obtained from PBMCs. All receptors come from a human donor in good health. Some clones in this sample may be carry-over from other donors' samples.

The CDR3 protein is CAWSRKTSGQETQYF. The CDR3 region has the DNA TGTGCCTGGAGTCGTAAGACTAGCGGCCAAGAGACCCAGTACTTC. V gene TRBV30 combines with J gene TRBJ2-5; 9 nucleotides align to TRBD2. Germline V gives CDR1 GTSNPN, CDR2 SVGIG (reference sequence). V was pared by 2 bases and J by 1 base, with 5 bases of the junction left unmatched. CDR3 length equals 15 residues.

The V gene is TRBV7-2, the J gene TRBJ1-2, with TRBD1 identical over 8 bases. CDR1 is SGHTA and CDR2 is FQGNSA in the germline V gene. The ends lost 5 bases at V and 5 bases at J; junction bases unmatched: 13. The CDR3 spans 16 residues. The CDR3 spells CASSLWGTGKLYGYTF. Here the CDR3 DNA reads TGTGCCAGCAGCCTCTGGGGGACAGGAAAGTTATATGGCTACACCTTC. The entire variable domain, with the rest obtained from reference TRBV7-2 and TRBJ1-2, is as follows: GAGVSQSPSNKVTEKGKDVELRCDPISGHTALYWYRQSLGQGLEFLIYFQGNSAPDKSGLPSDRFSAERTGGSVSTLTIQRTQQEDSAVYLCASSLWGTGKLYGYTFGSGTRLTVV.

The chain couples TRBV29-1 to TRBJ2-7; 11 nucleotides match TRBD2. The ends lost 1 base at V and 3 bases at J; junction bases unmatched: 5. Germline CDR1 and CDR2: SQVTM and ANQGSEA. The CDR3 is made up of 15 amino acids. The CDR3 is CSVEASLAGGYEQYF. The CDR3 region has the DNA TGCAGCGTTGAAGCTAGCCTAGCGGGGGGCTACGAGCAGTACTTC.

This clone showed up just once. This chain links TRBV7-1 with TRBJ2-4, with 9 bases matching TRBD2. TRBV7-1 is given ORF status, its function remaining uncertain. CDR3 length: 24 residues. The V segment lost 3 bases and the J segment 3 bases; nucleotides outside the gene matches: 30. The CDR3 loop reads CASSSSISGGGRGGVKSIKNIQYF. CDR3 nucleotide sequence: TGTGCCAGCAGCTCCTCAATCAGCGGTGGGGGCCGCGGGGGGGTCAAGAGTATCAAAAACATTCAGTACTTC.

The V and J genes are TRBV7-2 and TRBJ1-1; D is ambiguous. Germline CDR1 reads SGHTA; CDR2 reads FQGNSA. The CDR3 is made up of 15 amino acids. Trimming cost V 3 bases and J 0 bases, with 11 bases left between them. CDR3 amino acids: CASSFSQAMNTEAFF. As DNA, the CDR3 is TGTGCCAGCAGCTTTAGTCAAGCTATGAACACTGAAGCTTTCTTT.

The chain links TRBV18 to TRBJ2-3; TRBD1 matches 9 bases. CDR3 length: 14 amino acids. Trimming removed 3 bases from V and 5 bases from J; junction bases left unmatched: 3. The germline V gene has CDR1 KGHSH and CDR2 LQKENI. DNA for the CDR3: TGTGCCAGCTCACCGGACAGGGGAAGAGATACGCAGTATTTT. It encodes CASSPDRGRDTQYF. The full variable domain, rest sourced from reference TRBV18 and TRBJ2-3, is NAGVMQNPRHLVRRRGQEARLRCSPMKGHSHVYWYRQLPEEGLKFMVYLQKENIIDESGMPKERFSAEFPKEGPSILRIQQVVRGDSAAYFCASSPDRGRDTQYFGPGTRLTVL.

This sequence joins TRBV7-9 and TRBJ2-7; 7 bases fit TRBD1. The V gene end was trimmed by 1 base and the J gene end by 6 bases; junction bases not matched to a gene: 6. The CDR3 sequence is 14 residues long. CDR1 and CDR2 from the germline V gene are SEHNR and FQNEAQ (reference sequence). The CDR3: CASSLEGAAAEQYF. In nucleotides, the CDR3 is TGTGCCAGCAGCTTAGAGGGGGCTGCCGCCGAGCAGTACTTC.

J is TRBJ1-5 and V is TRBV6-5; D ambiguous. CDR3 size: 16 residues. CDR1 is MNHEY, CDR2 SVGAGI, per germline. V was cut by 2 bases and J by 3 bases, with 14 bases left in between. The CDR3 DNA reads TGTGCCAGCAGTTACAGTTCGCAGGCTCCCAATCAGCCCCAGCATTTT. Residues: CASSYSSQAPNQPQHF.

V gene TRBV6-6 combines with J gene TRBJ1-1; 9 nucleotides agree with TRBD1. Trimming removed 0 bases from V and 5 bases from J; junction bases left unmatched: 4. CDR1 MNHNY and CDR2 SVGAGI come from the germline V gene (reference sequence). The CDR3 is made up of 15 amino acids. CDR3 loop: CASSYSGTGRTEAFF. The CDR3 DNA reads TGTGCCAGCAGTTACTCGGGGACAGGGAGGACTGAAGCTTTCTTT.

CDR3 protein: CASSLLAGAIYYEQYF. Here the CDR3 DNA reads TGCGCCAGCAGCTTACTAGCGGGAGCCATTTACTACGAGCAGTACTTC. The V gene is TRBV5-1, the J gene TRBJ2-7; 11 bases align to TRBD2. Per the germline V gene, CDR1 is SGHRS and CDR2 is YFSETQ. The length of the CDR3 is 16 residues. Unmatched junction bases numbered 7, after V lost 2 bases and J lost 3 bases.

The chain carries TRBV18 and TRBJ1-2, with no clear D. V gave up 2 bases and J gave up 0 bases, with 4 bases separating them. The CDR3 covers 13 residues. Germline lookup yields CDR1 KGHSH and CDR2 LQKENI. The CDR3 nucleotides are TGTGCCAGCTCACCAGAGGCTAACTATGGCTACACCTTC. Protein: CASSPEANYGYTF. Together with reference TRBV18 and TRBJ1-2, the CDR3 gives the full variable domain: NAGVMQNPRHLVRRRGQEARLRCSPMKGHSHVYWYRQLPEEGLKFMVYLQKENIIDESGMPKERFSAEFPKEGPSILRIQQVVRGDSAAYFCASSPEANYGYTFGSGTRLTVV.

The chain joins TRBV7-2 to TRBJ2-7; 8 bases line up with TRBD2. This CDR3 spans 13 amino acids. The germline V gene encodes CDR1 SGHTA and CDR2 FQGNSA. Germline trimming cut 6 bases from V and 3 bases from J; bases unmatched to any gene: 4. The CDR3 here is CASRAGGFYEQYF. CDR3 coding DNA: TGTGCCAGCAGGGCGGGAGGTTTCTACGAGCAGTACTTC.

In its sample, this clone was seen a few times. The J gene is TRBJ1-5, the V gene TRBV6-5; D is possibly TRBD1 (6 bases). The CDR3 runs 13 residues. CDR1 and CDR2 from the germline V gene are MNHEY and SVGAGI. V was clipped by 5 bases and J by 6 bases, with 11 bases between them. CDR3: CASSTTGTQPQHF. The CDR3 DNA sequence: TGTGCCAGCAGTACCACAGGGACTCAGCCCCAGCATTTT.

The chain links TRBV6-1 to TRBJ2-2; maybe TRBD2 (6 bases). Germline-derived CDR1 and CDR2 are MNHNS and SASEGT. This CDR3 has 15 amino acids. The V and J ends lost 5 bases and 2 bases respectively, with 12 bases between them. DNA of the CDR3: TGTGCCAGCAGTCTCAGCGGGTACAACACCGGGGAGCTGTTTTTT. This gives the protein CASSLSGYNTGELFF.

The CDR3 region is CASSLGYRESDTQYF. As DNA, the CDR3 is TGCGCCAGCAGCTTGGGATATCGAGAGAGCGATACGCAGTATTTT. The rearrangement links TRBV5-1 to TRBJ2-3; D is unresolved. The CDR3 runs to 15 residues. Germline V lookup: CDR1 SGHRS, CDR2 YFSETQ. The V end lost 0 bases, the J end lost 6 bases, and 14 bases lay between the germline ends.

The chain is built from TRBV7-8 and TRBJ1-3; D uncertain. CDR1 SGHVS and CDR2 FQNEAQ come from the germline V gene. The CDR3 runs to 17 residues. The germline V and J ends were trimmed by 6 bases and 0 bases, with 18 bases remaining between them. CDR3 nucleotides: TGTGCCAGCAGTTATAATGGGCCGCCAGTCTCTGGAAACACCATATATTTT. This encodes CASSYNGPPVSGNTIYF.

The J gene is TRBJ2-4, the V gene TRBV2; D gene uncertain. CDR3 length: 14 residues. V lost 7 bases to trimming and J lost 0 bases, with 10 bases between them. Germline-derived CDR1 and CDR2 are SNHLY and FYNNEI. CDR3 DNA sequence: TGTGCCAGCACCGACACCGTAGCCAAAAACATTCAGTACTTC. Protein sequence: CASTDTVAKNIQYF.

V usage is TRBV2 and J usage is TRBJ2-3, with TRBD2 matching over 8 bases. In germline, CDR1 is SNHLY, CDR2 FYNNEI. V was clipped by 7 bases and J by 1 base; unmatched bases: 7. CDR3 length equals 15 residues. CDR3 protein: CASKKTTSGTDTQYF. In nucleotides, the CDR3 is TGTGCCAGCAAGAAAACGACTAGCGGCACAGATACGCAGTATTTT.

This chain joins TRBV7-9 and TRBJ2-2; tentative D call: TRBD2 (6 bases). V was trimmed by 1 base and J by 3 bases, leaving 9 bases between them. Germline V CDR1 and CDR2: SEHNR, FQNEAQ (reference sequence). The CDR3 is made up of 15 amino acids. CDR3 residues: CASSLDGTYTGELFF. The CDR3 region has the DNA TGTGCCAGCAGCTTAGACGGGACTTACACCGGGGAGCTGTTTTTT.

The chain carries TRBV5-4 and TRBJ2-5; possible D gene TRBD1, 6 bases. V lost 4 bases and J 5 bases, leaving 18 bases between the germline ends. Germline CDR1 is SGHNT and CDR2 is YYREEE (reference sequence). The CDR3 spans 15 residues. CDR3 sequence: CASSPLRGQAETQYF. DNA of the CDR3: TGTGCCAGCAGCCCCCTGAGGGGACAAGCGGAGACCCAGTACTTC.

V usage is TRBV7-9 and J usage is TRBJ2-2; 11 positions match TRBD2. Looked up from germline, CDR1 is SEHNR and CDR2 is FQNEAQ (reference sequence). The CDR3 is made up of 17 amino acids. V lost 4 bases and J lost 7; bases outside the gene matches: 11. The chain's CDR3 is CASSYNSGRAGFGELFF. CDR3 bases: TGTGCCAGCAGCTATAATAGCGGGAGGGCCGGTTTCGGGGAGCTGTTTTTT.

This sequence joins TRBV10-1 and TRBJ2-5; 10 nucleotides match TRBD1. The junction had 5 bases not matched to a gene; V was cut back by 6 bases and J by 4 bases. Germline V lookup: CDR1 WNHNN, CDR2 SYGVQD (reference sequence). The CDR3 covers 14 residues. For the CDR3, the DNA is TGCGCCAGCAGCGAAGGACAGGGGGGAGAGACCCAGTACTTC. It encodes CASSEGQGGETQYF.

V is TRBV5-6 and J is TRBJ2-1, with D possibly TRBD2 on 5 matching bases. This CDR3 spans 13 amino acids. Trimming removed 4 bases from V and 11 bases from J, with 16 bases in between. Germline CDR1 reads SGHDT; CDR2 reads YYEEEE. In DNA form, the CDR3 reads TGTGCCAGCAGCCCCCGGTGGAGCGGCAAGCAGTTCTTC. Protein product: CASSPRWSGKQFF.

V usage is TRBV6-1 and J usage is TRBJ1-2; D remains unclear. Trimming removed 3 bases at V and 4 bases at J, with 9 bases between. CDR3 length: 13 residues. Per germline, CDR1 MNHNS and CDR2 SASEGT. The CDR3 coding sequence is TGTGCCAGCAGTGACAAGGCGGGCTATGGCTACACCTTC. Its translation: CASSDKAGYGYTF.

This chain joins TRBV30 and TRBJ1-1; D may be TRBD1 (5 bases). CDR3 length: 14 amino acids. Germline CDR1 and CDR2: GTSNPN and SVGIG (reference sequence). The V gene lost 0 bases and the J gene lost 4 bases, with 12 bases spanning the gap. As DNA, the CDR3 is TGTGCCTGGAGTGTAGGTGGGGCCAGCACTGAAGCTTTCTTT. Translation: CAWSVGGASTEAFF.